This TCR beta chain was sequenced in a study of cytomegalovirus exposure and HLA in healthy donors. Details on this clone: What it recognizes is unknown.

Overall study results and limits: Reports described diagnosis of cytomegalovirus status by the classifier as highly specific and sensitive.

The donors formed part of the approximately 120-subject validation cohort, distinct from the roughly 630-subject first cohort. This CDR3 is built from 14 residues. Deletions cut 5 bases from V and 4 bases from J, with 14 bases between. The germline V gene has CDR1 SEHNR and CDR2 FQNEAQ (reference sequence). Measured with immunoSEQ multiplex PCR; TCRdb has only the in-frame clones, and not every one. The sample includes roughly 100,000 clones, approximately 81% seen only once; the top ten take roughly 20%. The chain combines TRBV7-9 with TRBJ1-2; the D is unclear. What was sequenced was PBMCs. The source of this sequence is a man aged 18 to 35 in good health and CMV-seropositive. For the CDR3, the DNA is TGTGCCAGCAGCCCCCCTGGGCCGAGCTATGGCTACACCTTC. Translation gives CASSPPGPSYGYTF.